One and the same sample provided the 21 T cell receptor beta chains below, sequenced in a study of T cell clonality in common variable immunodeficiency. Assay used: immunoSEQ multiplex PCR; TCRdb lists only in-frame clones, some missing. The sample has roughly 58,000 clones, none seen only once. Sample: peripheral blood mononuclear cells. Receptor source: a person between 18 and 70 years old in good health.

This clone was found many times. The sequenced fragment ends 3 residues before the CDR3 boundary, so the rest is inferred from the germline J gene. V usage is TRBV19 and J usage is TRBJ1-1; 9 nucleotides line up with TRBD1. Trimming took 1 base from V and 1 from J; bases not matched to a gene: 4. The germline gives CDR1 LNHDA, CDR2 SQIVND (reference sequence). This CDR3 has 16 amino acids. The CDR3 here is CASSIVTGGRNTEAFF. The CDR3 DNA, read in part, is TGTGCCAGTAGTATAGTTACAGGGGGCAGGAACACTGAA.

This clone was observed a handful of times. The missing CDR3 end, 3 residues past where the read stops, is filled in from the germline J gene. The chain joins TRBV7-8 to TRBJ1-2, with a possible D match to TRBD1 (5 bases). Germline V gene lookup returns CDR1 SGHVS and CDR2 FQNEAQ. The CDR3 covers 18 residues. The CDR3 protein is CASSSGLAGGLSYNDYTF. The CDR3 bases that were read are TGTGCCAGCAGCTCGGGACTAGCGGGGGGACTCTCCTACAATGAC. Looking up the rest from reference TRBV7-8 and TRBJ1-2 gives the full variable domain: GAGVSQSPRYKVAKRGQDVALRCDPISGHVSLFWYQQALGQGPEFLTYFQNEAQLDKSGLPSDRFFAERPEGSVSTLKIQRTQQEDSAVYLCASSSGLAGGLSYNDYTFGSGTRLTVV.

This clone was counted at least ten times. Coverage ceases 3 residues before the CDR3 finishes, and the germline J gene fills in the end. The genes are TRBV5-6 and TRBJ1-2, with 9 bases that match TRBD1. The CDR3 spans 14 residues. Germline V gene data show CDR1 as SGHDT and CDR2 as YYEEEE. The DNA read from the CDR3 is TGTGCCAGCAGGCGACAGGGGGAAATAAAGGGC. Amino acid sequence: CASRRQGEIKG. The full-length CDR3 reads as CASRRQGEIKGYTF.

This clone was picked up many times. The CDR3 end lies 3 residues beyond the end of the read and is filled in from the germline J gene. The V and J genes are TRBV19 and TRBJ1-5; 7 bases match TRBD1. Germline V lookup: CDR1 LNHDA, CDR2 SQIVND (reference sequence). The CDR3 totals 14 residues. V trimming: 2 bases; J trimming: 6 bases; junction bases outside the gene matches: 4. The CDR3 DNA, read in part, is TGTGCCAGTAGTATAAAGGGGGCCCCTCAGCCC. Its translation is CASSIKGAPQP. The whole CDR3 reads CASSIKGAPQPQHF.

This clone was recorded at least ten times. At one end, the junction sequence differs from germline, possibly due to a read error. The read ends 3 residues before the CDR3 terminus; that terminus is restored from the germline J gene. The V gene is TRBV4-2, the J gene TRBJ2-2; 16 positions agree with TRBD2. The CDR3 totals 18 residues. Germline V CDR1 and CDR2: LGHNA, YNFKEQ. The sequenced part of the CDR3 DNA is TGCGCCAGCAGCCAAGGGACTAGCGGGGGGGTCGGCACCGGGGAG. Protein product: CASSQGTSGGVGTGE. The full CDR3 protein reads CASSQGTSGGVGTGELFF.

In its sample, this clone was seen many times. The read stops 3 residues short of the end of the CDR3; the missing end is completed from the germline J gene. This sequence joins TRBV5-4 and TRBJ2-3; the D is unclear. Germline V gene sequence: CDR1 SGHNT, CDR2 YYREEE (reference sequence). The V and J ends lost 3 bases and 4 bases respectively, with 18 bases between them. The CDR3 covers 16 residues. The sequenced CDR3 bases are TGTGCCAGCAGCTCCCCAGCGAGAGTAGACGCAGATACG. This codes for CASSSPARVDADT. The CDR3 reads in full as CASSSPARVDADTQYF.

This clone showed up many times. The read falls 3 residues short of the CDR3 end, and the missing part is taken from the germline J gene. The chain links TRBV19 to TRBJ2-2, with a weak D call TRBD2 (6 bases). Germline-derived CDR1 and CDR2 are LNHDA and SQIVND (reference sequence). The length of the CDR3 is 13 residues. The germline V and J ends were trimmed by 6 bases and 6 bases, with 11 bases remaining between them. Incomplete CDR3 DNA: TGTGCCAGTAGCCCAAGACTAGCCGGGGAG. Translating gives CASSPRLAGE. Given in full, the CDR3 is CASSPRLAGELFF.

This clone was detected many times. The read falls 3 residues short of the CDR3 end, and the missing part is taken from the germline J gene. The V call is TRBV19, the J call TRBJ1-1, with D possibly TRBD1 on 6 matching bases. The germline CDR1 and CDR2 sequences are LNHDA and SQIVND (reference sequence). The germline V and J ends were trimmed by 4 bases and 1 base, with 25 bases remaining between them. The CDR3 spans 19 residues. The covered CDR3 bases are TGTGCCAGTAGTACCATACAGGGAAGCGTGAGGTTGACGAACACTGAA. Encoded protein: CASSTIQGSVRLTNTE. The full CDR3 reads CASSTIQGSVRLTNTEAFF.

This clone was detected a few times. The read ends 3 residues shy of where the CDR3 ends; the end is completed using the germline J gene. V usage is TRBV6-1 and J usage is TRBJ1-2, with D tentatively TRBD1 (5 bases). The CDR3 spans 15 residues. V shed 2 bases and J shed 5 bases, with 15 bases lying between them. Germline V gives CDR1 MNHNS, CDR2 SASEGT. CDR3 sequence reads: CASSELGTGVYGYTF. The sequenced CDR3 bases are TGTGCCAGCAGTGAACTTGGCACAGGCGTTTATGGC.

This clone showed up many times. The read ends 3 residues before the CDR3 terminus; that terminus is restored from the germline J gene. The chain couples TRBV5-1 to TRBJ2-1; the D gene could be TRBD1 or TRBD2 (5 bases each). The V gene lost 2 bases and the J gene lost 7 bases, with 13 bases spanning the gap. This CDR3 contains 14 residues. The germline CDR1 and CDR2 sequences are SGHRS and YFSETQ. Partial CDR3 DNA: TGCGCCAGCAGCTTAACGGCCAGGGAGAATGAG. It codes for CASSLTARENE. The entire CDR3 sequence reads CASSLTARENEQFF.

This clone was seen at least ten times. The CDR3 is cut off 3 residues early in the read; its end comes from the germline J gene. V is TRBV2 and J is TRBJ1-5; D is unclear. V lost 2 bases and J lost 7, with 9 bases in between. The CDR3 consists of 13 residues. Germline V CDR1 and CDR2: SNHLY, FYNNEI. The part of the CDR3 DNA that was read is TGTGCCAGCAGTGAACGGGGAAGCCAGCCC. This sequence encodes CASSERGSQP. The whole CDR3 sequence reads CASSERGSQPQHF.

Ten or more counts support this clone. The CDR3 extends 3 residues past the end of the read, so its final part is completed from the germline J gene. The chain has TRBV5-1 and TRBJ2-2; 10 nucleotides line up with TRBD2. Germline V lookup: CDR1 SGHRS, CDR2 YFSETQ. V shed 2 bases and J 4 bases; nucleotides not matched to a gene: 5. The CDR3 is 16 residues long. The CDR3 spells CASSLAGGPSTGELFF. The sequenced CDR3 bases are TGCGCCAGCAGCTTAGCGGGAGGGCCAAGCACCGGGGAG.

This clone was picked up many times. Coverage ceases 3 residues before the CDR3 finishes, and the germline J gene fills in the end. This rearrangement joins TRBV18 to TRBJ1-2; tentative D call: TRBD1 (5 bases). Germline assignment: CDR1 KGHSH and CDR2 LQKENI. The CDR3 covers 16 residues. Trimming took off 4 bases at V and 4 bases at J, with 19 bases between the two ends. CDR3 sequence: CASSHTQGRESYGYTF. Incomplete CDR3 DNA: TGTGCCAGCTCACACACCCAGGGTAGAGAGAGCTATGGC.

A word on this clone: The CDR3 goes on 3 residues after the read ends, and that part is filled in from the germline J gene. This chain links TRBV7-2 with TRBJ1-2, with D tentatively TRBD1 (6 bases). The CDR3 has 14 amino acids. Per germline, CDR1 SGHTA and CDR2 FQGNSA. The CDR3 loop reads CASSSKRWTDTYTF. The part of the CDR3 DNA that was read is TGTGCCAGCAGCTCCAAACGGTGGACAGATACC.

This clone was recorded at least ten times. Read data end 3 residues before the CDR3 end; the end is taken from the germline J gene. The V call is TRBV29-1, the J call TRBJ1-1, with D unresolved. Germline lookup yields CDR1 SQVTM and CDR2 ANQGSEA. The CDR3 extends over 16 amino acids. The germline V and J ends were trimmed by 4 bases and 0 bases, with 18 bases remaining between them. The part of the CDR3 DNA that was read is TGCAGCGTTGTAGGGCGGGGTCGCTATTTGAACACTGAA. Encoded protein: CSVVGRGRYLNTE. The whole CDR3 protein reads CSVVGRGRYLNTEAFF.

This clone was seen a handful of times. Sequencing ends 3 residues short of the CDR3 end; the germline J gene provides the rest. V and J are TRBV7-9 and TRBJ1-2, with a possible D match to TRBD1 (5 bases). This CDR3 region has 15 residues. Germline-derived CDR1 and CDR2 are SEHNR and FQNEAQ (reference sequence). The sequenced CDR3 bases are TGTGCCAGCAGCTTAGCTATGCAGGGTGGGGATGAC. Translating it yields CASSLAMQGGDD. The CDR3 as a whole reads CASSLAMQGGDDYTF.

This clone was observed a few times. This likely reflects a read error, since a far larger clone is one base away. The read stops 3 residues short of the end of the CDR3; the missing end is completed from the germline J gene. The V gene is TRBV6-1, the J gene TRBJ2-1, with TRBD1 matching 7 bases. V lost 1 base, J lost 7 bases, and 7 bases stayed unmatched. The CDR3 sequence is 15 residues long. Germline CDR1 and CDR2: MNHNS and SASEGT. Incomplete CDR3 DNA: TGTGCCAGCAGTGAAGAGTCAAGGGGGCGGAATGAG. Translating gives CASSEESRGRNE. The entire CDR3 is CASSEESRGRNEQFF.

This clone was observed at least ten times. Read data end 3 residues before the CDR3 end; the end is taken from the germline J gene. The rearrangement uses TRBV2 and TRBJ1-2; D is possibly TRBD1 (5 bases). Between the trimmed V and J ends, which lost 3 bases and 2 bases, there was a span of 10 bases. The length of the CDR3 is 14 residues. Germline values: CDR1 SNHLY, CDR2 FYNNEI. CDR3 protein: CASSDETDNYGYTF. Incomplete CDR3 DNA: TGTGCCAGCAGTGATGAGACAGACAACTATGGC.

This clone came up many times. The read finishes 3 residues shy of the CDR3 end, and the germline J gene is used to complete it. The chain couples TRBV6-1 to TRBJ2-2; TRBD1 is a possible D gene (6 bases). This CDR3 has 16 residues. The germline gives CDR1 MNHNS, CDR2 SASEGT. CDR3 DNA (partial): TGTGCCAGCAGTGAAGTTTCTCTCAGGGGCAATGAAAAG. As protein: CASSEVSLRGNEK. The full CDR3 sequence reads CASSEVSLRGNEKLFF.

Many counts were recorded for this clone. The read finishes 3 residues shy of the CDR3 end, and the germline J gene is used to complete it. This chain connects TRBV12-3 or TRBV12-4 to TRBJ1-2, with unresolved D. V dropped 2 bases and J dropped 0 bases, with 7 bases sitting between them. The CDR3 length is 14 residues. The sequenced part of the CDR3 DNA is TGTGCCAGCAGTTTACGGTCGGCTAACTATGGC. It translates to CASSLRSANYG. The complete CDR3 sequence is CASSLRSANYGYTF.

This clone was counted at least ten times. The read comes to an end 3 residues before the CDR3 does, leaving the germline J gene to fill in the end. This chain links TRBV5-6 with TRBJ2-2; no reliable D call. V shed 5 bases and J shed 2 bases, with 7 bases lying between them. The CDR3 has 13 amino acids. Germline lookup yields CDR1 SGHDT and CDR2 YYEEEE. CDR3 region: CASRGFNTGELFF. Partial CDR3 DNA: TGTGCCAGCAGAGGTTTCAACACCGGGGAG.